The 8 T cell receptor beta chains below all came from one sample that was sequenced in a study of neoadjuvant anti-PD-1 for oral cavity cancer. The protocol was immunoSEQ multiplex PCR, while the TCRdb copy is restricted to in-frame clones and leaves out a portion. Counted here are about 13,000 clones, around 74% occurring once; the ten biggest clones make up 2.5% to 3%. The time point: after neoadjuvant nivolumab, at surgical resection. The sample consisted of PBMCs, taken after nivolumab (anti-PD-1) treatment. The source is a person aged 40 to 85 with oral cavity squamous cell carcinoma.

V is TRBV19 and J is TRBJ2-2; D possibly uses TRBD1 or TRBD2 (5 bases each). Germline V gives CDR1 LNHDA, CDR2 SQIVND (reference sequence). The CDR3 extends over 14 amino acids. Trimming removed 4 bases at V and 5 bases at J, with 11 bases between. The CDR3 DNA reads TGTGCCAGTAGTACTGGGACGGAGACCGGGGAGCTGTTTTTT. Residues: CASSTGTETGELFF.

The V and J genes are TRBV19 and TRBJ1-1; D not resolved. The CDR3 has 14 amino acids. The germline V and J ends were trimmed by 6 bases and 6 bases, with 17 bases remaining between them. From germline, CDR1 is LNHDA and CDR2 SQIVND (reference sequence). CDR3 residues: CASSLKGLFSEAFF. CDR3 bases: TGTGCCAGTAGCCTTAAAGGGCTCTTTTCTGAAGCTTTCTTT. The complete variable domain, with remaining parts taken from reference TRBV19 and TRBJ1-1, reads DGGITQSPKYLFRKEGQNVTLSCEQNLNHDAMYWYRQDPGQGLRLIYYSQIVNDFQKGDIAEGYSVSREKKESFPLTVTSAQKNPTAFYLCASSLKGLFSEAFFGQGTRLTVV.

This chain connects TRBV19 to TRBJ1-2; D not certain. This CDR3 has 13 amino acids. V dropped 3 bases and J dropped 4 bases, with 9 bases sitting between them. Germline V gene data show CDR1 as LNHDA and CDR2 as SQIVND (reference sequence). CDR3 sequence: CASSIPGVYGYTF. CDR3 coding DNA: TGTGCCAGTAGTATTCCGGGAGTCTATGGCTACACCTTC.

The chain has TRBV11-2 and TRBJ2-3; 11 positions agree with TRBD2. The CDR3 runs 16 residues. Trimming cost V 1 base and J 3 bases; bases outside gene matches: 3. Germline lookup yields CDR1 SGHAT and CDR2 FQNNGV. The CDR3 DNA is TGTGCCAGCAGCTTAGGGCTAGCGGGAGGTACAGATACGCAGTATTTT. It yields the protein CASSLGLAGGTDTQYF. Based on the CDR3 plus reference TRBV11-2 and TRBJ2-3, the full variable domain is EAGVAQSPRYKIIEKRQSVAFWCNPISGHATLYWYQQILGQGPKLLIQFQNNGVVDDSQLPKDRFSAERLKGVDSTLKIQPAKLEDSAVYLCASSLGLAGGTDTQYFGPGTRLTVL.

The chain combines TRBV19 with TRBJ2-5; maybe TRBD2 (6 bases). V lost 4 bases, J lost 3 bases, and 15 bases lay in between. The CDR3 contains 15 residues. Germline V gene lookup returns CDR1 LNHDA and CDR2 SQIVND (reference sequence). The CDR3 here is CASSTAGRREETQYF. In nucleotides, the CDR3 is TGTGCCAGTAGTACCGCGGGGCGGCGGGAAGAGACCCAGTACTTC.

This clone was counted once. The J gene is TRBJ1-1, the V gene TRBV2; 9 bases are a match to TRBD1. J gave up 3 bases and V 6 bases, and 8 bases lay outside the gene matches. Germline CDR1 and CDR2: SNHLY and FYNNEI. The CDR3 spans 15 residues. The CDR3 sequence is CASSQPGQGHTEAFF. For the CDR3, the DNA is TGTGCCAGCAGCCAACCCGGACAGGGGCACACTGAAGCTTTCTTT.

This chain joins TRBV10-3 and TRBJ2-3; 8 bases line up with TRBD1. CDR1 and CDR2 from the germline V gene are ENHRY and SYGVKD. CDR3 size: 13 residues. V gave up 3 bases and J gave up 5 bases; unmatched junction bases: 1. This CDR3 reads CAISEGTGDTQYF. DNA of the CDR3: TGTGCCATCAGTGAAGGGACAGGAGATACGCAGTATTTT.

The chain has TRBV6-5 and TRBJ2-7; TRBD2 aligns across 12 bases. The CDR3 extends over 15 amino acids. Germline V CDR1 and CDR2: MNHEY, SVGAGI. Trimming removed 6 bases from V and 5 bases from J; junction bases left unmatched: 8. The CDR3 DNA reads TGTGCCAGCAGCCCTAGGACTAGCGGGAAAAACGAGCAGTACTTC. This codes for CASSPRTSGKNEQYF.